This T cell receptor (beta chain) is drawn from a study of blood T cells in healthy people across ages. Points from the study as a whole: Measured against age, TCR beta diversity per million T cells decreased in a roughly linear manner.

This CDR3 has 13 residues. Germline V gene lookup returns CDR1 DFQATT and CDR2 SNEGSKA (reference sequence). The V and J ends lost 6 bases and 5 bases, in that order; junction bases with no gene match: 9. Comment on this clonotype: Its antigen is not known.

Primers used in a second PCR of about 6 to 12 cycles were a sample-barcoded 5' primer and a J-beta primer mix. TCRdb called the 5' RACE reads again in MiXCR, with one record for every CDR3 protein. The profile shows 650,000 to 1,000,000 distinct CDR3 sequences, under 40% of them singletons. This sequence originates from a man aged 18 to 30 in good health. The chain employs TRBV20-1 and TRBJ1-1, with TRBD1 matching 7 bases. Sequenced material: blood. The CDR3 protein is CSAGDRVRTEAFF. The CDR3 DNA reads TGCAGTGCAGGGGACAGAGTAAGGACTGAAGCTTTCTTT.